A single sample gave rise to the 24 T cell receptor beta chains below, sequenced in a study of radiotherapy plus CTLA-4 blockade in lung cancer. Sequencing was performed with immunoSEQ multiplex PCR; in TCRdb, only in-frame clones are kept and a portion is missing. Counted here are 80,000 to 95,000 clones, around 83% occurring once; the ten biggest clones make up about 26%. Sequencing used peripheral blood, obtained from a patient treated with radiotherapy plus ipilimumab. The receptors derive from a human donor with non-small cell lung cancer that progressed on radiotherapy plus ipilimumab.

The J gene is TRBJ2-7, the V gene TRBV27, with D maybe TRBD1 (5 bases). Trimming cost V 3 bases and J 1 base, with 10 bases left between them. This CDR3 region has 14 residues. CDR1 and CDR2 from the germline V gene are MNHEY and SMNVEV (reference sequence). CDR3 coding DNA: TGTGCCAGCAGTTTTCAGGGTGATTCCTACGAGCAGTACTTC. It codes for CASSFQGDSYEQYF.

This chain connects TRBV2 to TRBJ2-1, with D possibly matching TRBD1 (6 bases). CDR3 length equals 14 residues. V was trimmed by 8 bases and J by 0 bases, leaving 11 bases between them. The germline V gene encodes CDR1 SNHLY and CDR2 FYNNEI. CDR3 nucleotides: TGTGCCAGCTTCACAGGGAGCTCCTACAATGAGCAGTTCTTC. Translation gives CASFTGSSYNEQFF.

This clone has a handful of counts. The chain couples TRBV5-1 to TRBJ2-7; weak D call: TRBD1 (6 bases). The germline V gene encodes CDR1 SGHRS and CDR2 YFSETQ. Trimming stripped 0 bases from V and 2 bases from J, with 9 bases between. The CDR3 length is 14 residues. The CDR3 region is CASSLGAGAYEQYV. The CDR3 DNA reads TGCGCCAGCAGCTTGGGTGCAGGGGCCTACGAGCAGTACGTC.

V is TRBV30 and J is TRBJ2-5, with 9 bases that match TRBD1. In germline, CDR1 is GTSNPN, CDR2 SVGIG (reference sequence). The CDR3 contains 14 residues. J gave up 6 bases and V 2 bases, and 7 bases lay outside the gene matches. CDR3: CAWSSTGGSKTQYF. The CDR3 DNA is TGTGCCTGGAGTAGTACAGGGGGCTCAAAGACCCAGTACTTC.

The chain has TRBV5-6 and TRBJ2-7, with D perhaps matching TRBD1 or TRBD2 (7 bases each). V was cut by 3 bases and J by 2 bases, with 15 bases left in between. There are 15 residues in the CDR3. Germline assignment: CDR1 SGHDT and CDR2 YYEEEE. This CDR3 reads CASSSAGQRPYEQYF. The CDR3 region has the DNA TGTGCCAGCAGCTCAGCGGGACAGCGACCCTACGAGCAGTACTTC.

The chain employs TRBV6-1 and TRBJ2-3, with D maybe TRBD2 (5 bases). Germline CDR1 is MNHNS and CDR2 is SASEGT. There are 15 residues in the CDR3. Trimming took 8 bases from V and 2 from J, leaving 17 bases between them. This CDR3 is CASGTNRRVTDTQYF. For the CDR3, the DNA is TGTGCCAGCGGCACAAACCGGCGGGTCACAGATACGCAGTATTTT.

J is TRBJ2-1 and V is TRBV30; D gene unclear. This CDR3 comprises 14 residues. The germline V gene encodes CDR1 GTSNPN and CDR2 SVGIG (reference sequence). V lost 0 bases to trimming and J lost 0 bases, with 6 bases between them. The CDR3 DNA reads TGTGCCTGGAGTGTCCTGAGCTCCTACAATGAGCAGTTCTTC. It is translated as CAWSVLSSYNEQFF. Full variable domain (missing parts from reference TRBV30 and TRBJ2-1): SQTIHQWPATLVQPVGSPLSLECTVEGTSNPNLYWYRQAAGRGLQLLFYSVGIGQISSEVPQNLSASRPQDRQFILSSKKLLLSDSGFYLCAWSVLSSYNEQFFGPGTRLTVL.

V usage is TRBV7-9 and J usage is TRBJ2-1, with D possibly matching TRBD1 (6 bases). Per germline, CDR1 SEHNR and CDR2 FQNEAQ (reference sequence). Trimming shortened V by 2 bases and J by 3 bases, and 11 bases separated the two germline ends. The length of the CDR3 is 15 residues. CDR3 loop: CASSLQGTLYNEQFF. As DNA, the CDR3 is TGTGCCAGCAGCTTACAGGGGACCCTCTACAATGAGCAGTTCTTC.

The chain links TRBV19 to TRBJ2-1; 7 bases align to TRBD2. The CDR3 loop spans 14 amino acids. V shed 5 bases and J 3 bases; nucleotides not matched to a gene: 4. Germline values: CDR1 LNHDA, CDR2 SQIVND (reference sequence). The CDR3 DNA sequence: TGTGCCAGTAGTCGACTAGCAGACTACAATGAGCAGTTCTTC. Its translation is CASSRLADYNEQFF.

V is TRBV7-8 and J is TRBJ2-7; no reliable D call. The CDR3 is made up of 14 amino acids. Per germline, CDR1 SGHVS and CDR2 FQNEAQ. Between the trimmed V and J ends, which lost 0 bases and 4 bases, there was a span of 10 bases. CDR3 loop: CASSLAGQLYEQYF. The CDR3, as DNA: TGTGCCAGCAGCTTAGCCGGGCAGCTATACGAGCAGTACTTC. Based on the CDR3 plus reference TRBV7-8 and TRBJ2-7, the full variable domain is GAGVSQSPRYKVAKRGQDVALRCDPISGHVSLFWYQQALGQGPEFLTYFQNEAQLDKSGLPSDRFFAERPEGSVSTLKIQRTQQEDSAVYLCASSLAGQLYEQYFGPGTRLTVT.

The V gene is TRBV9, the J gene TRBJ1-2, with a possible D match to TRBD1 (6 bases). Germline values: CDR1 SGDLS, CDR2 YYNGEE. Trimming cost V 0 bases and J 6 bases, with 9 bases left between them. The CDR3 is 13 amino acids. The CDR3 DNA reads TGTGCCAGCAGCGTAGACAGGGAGGATGGCTACACCTTC. Translating it yields CASSVDREDGYTF.

The J gene is TRBJ2-4, the V gene TRBV28; 7 bases are shared with TRBD1. V shed 4 bases and J 9 bases; nucleotides not matched to a gene: 15. CDR3 size: 16 residues. Germline CDR1 MDHEN, CDR2 SYDVKM. The CDR3 reads CASSSPPRQGWSIQYF. DNA for the CDR3: TGTGCCAGCAGTTCCCCGCCGCGACAGGGTTGGAGCATTCAGTACTTC.

CDR3: CASSLGQYTEAFF. The CDR3 DNA sequence: TGTGCCAGCAGTTTAGGGCAGTACACTGAAGCTTTCTTT. The chain couples TRBV28 to TRBJ1-1; D gene unclear. Trimming cost V 2 bases and J 3 bases, with 7 bases left between them. The CDR3 totals 13 residues. CDR1 and CDR2 from the germline V gene are MDHEN and SYDVKM.

The chain has TRBV7-9 and TRBJ2-3, with 12 bases identical to TRBD2. In germline, CDR1 is SEHNR, CDR2 FQNEAQ (reference sequence). CDR3 size: 16 residues. Trimming cost V 5 bases and J 7 bases; bases outside gene matches: 10. This chain's CDR3 is CASSTPGLAGENTQYF. DNA for the CDR3: TGTGCCAGCAGCACACCGGGACTAGCGGGTGAAAATACGCAGTATTTT. Variable domain in full (rest from reference TRBV7-9 and TRBJ2-3): DTGVSQNPRHKITKRGQNVTFRCDPISEHNRLYWYRQTLGQGPEFLTYFQNEAQLEKSRLLSDRFSAERPKGSFSTLEIQRTEQGDSAMYLCASSTPGLAGENTQYFGPGTRLTVL.

The gene calls are TRBV7-8 and TRBJ1-2; TRBD1 aligns across 8 bases. Germline values: CDR1 SGHVS, CDR2 FQNEAQ. The junction had 8 bases not matched to a gene; V was cut back by 3 bases and J by 5 bases. CDR3 length: 15 residues. The CDR3 coding sequence is TGTGCCAGCAGCTTCGAACAGGGGGGGCCATATGGCTACACCTTC. It is translated as CASSFEQGGPYGYTF.

This clone has a single count. This chain joins TRBV27 and TRBJ2-5, with D uncertain. The V end lost 2 bases, the J end lost 8 bases, and 12 bases lay between the germline ends. CDR1 is MNHEY, CDR2 SMNVEV, per germline (reference sequence). The CDR3 loop spans 13 amino acids. The CDR3 nucleotides read TGTGCCAGCAGTTTAGGGCCCCCTCTAACCCAGTACTTC. Protein: CASSLGPPLTQYF.

The V and J genes are TRBV28 and TRBJ1-4; the D gene is possibly TRBD1 (5 bases). The CDR3 is 12 amino acids. Trimming removed 3 bases from V and 7 bases from J, with 6 bases in between. Per germline, CDR1 MDHEN and CDR2 SYDVKM. In DNA form, the CDR3 reads TGTGCCAGCAGTTTGACAGCTGAAAAACTGTTTTTT. This gives the protein CASSLTAEKLFF.

The gene calls are TRBV6-6 and TRBJ2-7; unclear D gene. Per germline, CDR1 MNHNY and CDR2 SVGAGI (reference sequence). V lost 10 bases to trimming and J lost 0 bases, with 19 bases between them. The CDR3 extends over 15 amino acids. Here the CDR3 reads CATFAGLRSSYEQYV. DNA of the CDR3: TGTGCCACCTTCGCTGGTCTACGAAGCTCCTACGAGCAGTACGTC.

This chain uses TRBV4-1 with TRBJ2-7; 9 bases line up with TRBD2. In germline, CDR1 is MGHRA, CDR2 YSYEKL. This CDR3 is built from 17 residues. With 0 bases clipped from V and 0 bases from J, the junction kept 6 bases outside the gene matches. CDR3 nucleotides: TGCGCCAGCAGCCAAGAAACCGGACTAGCGAGCTCCTACGAGCAGTACTTC. Translating it yields CASSQETGLASSYEQYF.

V usage is TRBV28 and J usage is TRBJ2-4; D remains unclear. CDR3 length equals 15 residues. Between the trimmed V and J ends, which lost 6 bases and 1 base, there was a span of 13 bases. The germline V gene has CDR1 MDHEN and CDR2 SYDVKM. CDR3 DNA: TGTGCCAGCAGCCCGCCGAATTTGGCCAAAAACATTCAGTACTTC. Its protein is CASSPPNLAKNIQYF. Full variable domain (missing parts from reference TRBV28 and TRBJ2-4): DVKVTQSSRYLVKRTGEKVFLECVQDMDHENMFWYRQDPGLGLRLIYFSYDVKMKEKGDIPEGYSVSREKKERFSLILESASTNQTSMYLCASSPPNLAKNIQYFGAGTRLSVL.

The chain employs TRBV18 and TRBJ2-4; 7 nucleotides align to TRBD1. Germline V gene sequence: CDR1 KGHSH, CDR2 LQKENI. Losses at the gene ends were 8 bases for V and 0 bases for J; bases not matched to a gene: 10. This CDR3 comprises 16 residues. The CDR3 loop is CASQQTGSVAKNIQYF. The DNA for the CDR3 is TGTGCCAGCCAACAGACAGGGTCTGTAGCCAAAAACATTCAGTACTTC.

Only one count was recorded for this clone. The rearrangement uses TRBV27 and TRBJ1-1, with TRBD1 as a possible D gene (5 bases). The CDR3 totals 15 residues. Germline V CDR1 and CDR2: MNHEY, SMNVEV (reference sequence). Trimming shortened V by 6 bases and J by 0 bases, and 14 bases separated the two germline ends. CDR3 amino acids: CASRRRARVNTEAFF. Here the CDR3 DNA reads TGTGCCAGCAGGCGTCGAGCCAGGGTGAACACTGAAGCTTTCTTT.

This clone has just a few counts. This chain uses TRBV27 with TRBJ2-7; the match to TRBD1 covers 7 bases. Germline V gives CDR1 MNHEY, CDR2 SMNVEV (reference sequence). The CDR3 spans 15 residues. Unmatched junction bases numbered 12, after V lost 8 bases and J lost 2 bases. DNA for the CDR3: TGTGCCAGCCGACTAACCCCGGGACAGACCTACGAGCAGTACTTC. The encoded protein is CASRLTPGQTYEQYF.

The chain joins TRBV28 to TRBJ2-3, with D perhaps matching TRBD2 (6 bases). The V end lost 1 base, the J end lost 3 bases, and 8 bases lay between the germline ends. The CDR3 has 14 residues. Germline CDR1 and CDR2: MDHEN and SYDVKM. The CDR3 region is CASSLSGRTDTQYF. CDR3 nucleotides: TGTGCCAGCAGTTTATCCGGGAGAACAGATACGCAGTATTTT.